This T cell receptor (beta chain) was sequenced for a study of shared clonotypes between healthy human individuals. Study-wide context: A couple of women and a few men aged 18 to 49 served as donors. The plates for each donor numbered three CD4 naive, three CD4 memory, two CD8 naive and one CD8 memory. Findings and caveats of the study: Sequencing of the sorted subsets was shown by rarefaction to be incomplete despite large depth.

The CDR3 runs 14 residues. Germline V gives CDR1 GTSNPN, CDR2 SVGIG (reference sequence). V was trimmed by 2 bases and J by 2 bases, leaving 9 bases between them. Assay used: immunoSEQ multiplex PCR; TCRdb lists only in-frame clones, some missing. The sample has 85,000 to 100,000 clones, roughly two thirds seen once. This clone was recorded a few times. What it binds is not known. Sequencing was performed on memory CD8+ T cells sorted from blood. Subset described: CD45RO+ cells pooled with CCR7-negative TemRA cells. This receptor was taken from a man aged 25-45 years in good health. V gene TRBV30 combines with J gene TRBJ2-2, with D tentatively TRBD2 (6 bases). The CDR3 is CAWSTGVNTGELFF. CDR3 DNA: TGTGCCTGGAGTACGGGAGTAAACACCGGGGAGCTGTTTTTT.